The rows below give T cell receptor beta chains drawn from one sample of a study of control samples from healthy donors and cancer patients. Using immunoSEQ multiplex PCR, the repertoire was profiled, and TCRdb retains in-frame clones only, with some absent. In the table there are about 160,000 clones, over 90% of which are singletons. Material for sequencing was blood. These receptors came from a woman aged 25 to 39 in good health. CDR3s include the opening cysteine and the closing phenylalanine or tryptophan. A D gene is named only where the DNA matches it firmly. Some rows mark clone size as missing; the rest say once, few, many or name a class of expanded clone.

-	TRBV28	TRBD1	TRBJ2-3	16	CASRNERGRGTDTQYF	TGTGCCAGCAGAAACGAAAGGGGGCGAGGGACCGATACGCAGTATTTT
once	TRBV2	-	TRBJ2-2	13	CASRGQNTGELFF	TGTGCCAGCAGAGGGCAAAACACCGGGGAGCTGTTTTTT
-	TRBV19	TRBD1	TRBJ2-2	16	CASYPGQGAGTGELFF	TGTGCCAGCTACCCAGGACAGGGGGCAGGGACCGGGGAGCTGTTTTTT
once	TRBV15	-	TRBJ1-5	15	CATSHGAYSNQPQHF	TGTGCCACCAGCCACGGGGCTTATAGCAATCAGCCCCAGCATTTT
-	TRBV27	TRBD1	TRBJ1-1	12	CASSTGGIEAFF	TGTGCCAGCAGTACAGGGGGAATTGAAGCTTTCTTT
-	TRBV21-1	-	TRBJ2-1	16	CASSKYRIPSYNEQFF	TGTGCCAGCAGCAAATATAGGATCCCCTCCTACAATGAGCAGTTCTTC
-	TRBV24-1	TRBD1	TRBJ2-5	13	CATSEPTIGGHYF	TGTGCCACCAGTGAGCCAACAATAGGGGGCCACTACTTC
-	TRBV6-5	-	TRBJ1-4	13	CASSLTEHEKLFF	TGTGCCAGCAGTCTAACAGAGCATGAAAAACTGTTTTTT
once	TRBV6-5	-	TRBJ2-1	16	CASSYSWQGERNEQFF	TGTGCCAGCAGTTACTCGTGGCAGGGTGAACGCAATGAGCAGTTCTTC
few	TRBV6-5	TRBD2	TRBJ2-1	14	CASRGLATYNEQFF	TGTGCCAGCAGGGGACTAGCGACTTACAATGAGCAGTTCTTC
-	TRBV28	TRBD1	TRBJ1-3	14	CASSLDREGNTIYF	TGTGCCAGCAGTTTAGACAGGGAAGGAAACACCATATATTTT
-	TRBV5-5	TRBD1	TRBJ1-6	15	CASSLQGAGNSPLHF	TGTGCCAGCAGCTTGCAGGGGGCGGGGAATTCACCCCTCCACTTT